The 4 T cell receptor beta chains listed next were all sequenced from one sample in a study of blood T cell repertoires in COVID-19. Sequenced by immunoSEQ multiplex PCR; TCRdb stores in-frame clones only, minus some. The profile covers around 250,000 clones, with 75% to 95% appearing a single time and roughly 2.9% taken by the ten largest. Material: PBMCs or T cells enriched from blood (not recorded which). The receptors derive from a man in his forties who had been exposed to COVID-19.

A note on this clone: The junction differs from germline at one of its ends, possibly a read error. The chain carries TRBV4-3 and TRBJ1-2, with D maybe TRBD1 (5 bases). The V gene's germline CDR1 is LGHNA and CDR2 YSLEER. The CDR3 loop spans 14 amino acids. Written as DNA, the CDR3 is TGCGCCAGCAGCCCTGACAGTACTAACTATGACTACACCTTC. Its protein product is CASSPDSTNYDYTF.

The rearrangement uses TRBV27 and TRBJ2-7, with 7 bases fitting TRBD1. CDR3 length: 14 residues. CDR1 is MNHEY, CDR2 SMNVEV, per germline (reference sequence). With V trimmed by 6 bases and J by 0 bases, 5 bases remained unmatched. CDR3 coding DNA: TGTGCCAGCAGACGTGACAGGGTCTCCTACGAGCAGTACTTC. Its protein is CASRRDRVSYEQYF.

V is TRBV5-8 and J is TRBJ1-4; D might be TRBD1 (6 bases). Per germline, CDR1 SGHTS and CDR2 YDEGEE. The V and J ends lost 9 bases and 8 bases respectively, with 17 bases between them. The CDR3 is 13 amino acids. This CDR3 reads CAITTPTGEKLFF. CDR3 nucleotides: TGTGCCATCACAACTCCTACAGGGGAAAAACTGTTTTTT.

The chain employs TRBV28 and TRBJ1-2; the D is unclear. The CDR3 is 12 amino acids. Trimming took off 6 bases at V and 10 bases at J, with 15 bases between the two ends. The germline gives CDR1 MDHEN, CDR2 SYDVKM. CDR3 coding DNA: TGTGCCAGCAGCCCCACCGGGTGGTTCTACACCTTC. Its protein is CASSPTGWFYTF.